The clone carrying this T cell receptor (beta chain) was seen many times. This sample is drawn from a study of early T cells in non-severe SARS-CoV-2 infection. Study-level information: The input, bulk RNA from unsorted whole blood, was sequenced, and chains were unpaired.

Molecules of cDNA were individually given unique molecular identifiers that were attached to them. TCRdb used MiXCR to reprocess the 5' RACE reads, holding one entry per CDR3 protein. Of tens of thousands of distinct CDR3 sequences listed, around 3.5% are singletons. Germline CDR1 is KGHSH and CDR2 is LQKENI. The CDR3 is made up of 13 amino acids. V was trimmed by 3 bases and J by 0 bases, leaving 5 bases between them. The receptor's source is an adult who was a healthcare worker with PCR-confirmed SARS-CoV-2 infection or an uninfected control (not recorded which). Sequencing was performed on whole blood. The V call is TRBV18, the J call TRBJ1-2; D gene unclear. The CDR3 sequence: CASSPGANYGYTF. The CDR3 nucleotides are TGTGCCAGCTCACCCGGGGCTAACTATGGCTACACCTTC.